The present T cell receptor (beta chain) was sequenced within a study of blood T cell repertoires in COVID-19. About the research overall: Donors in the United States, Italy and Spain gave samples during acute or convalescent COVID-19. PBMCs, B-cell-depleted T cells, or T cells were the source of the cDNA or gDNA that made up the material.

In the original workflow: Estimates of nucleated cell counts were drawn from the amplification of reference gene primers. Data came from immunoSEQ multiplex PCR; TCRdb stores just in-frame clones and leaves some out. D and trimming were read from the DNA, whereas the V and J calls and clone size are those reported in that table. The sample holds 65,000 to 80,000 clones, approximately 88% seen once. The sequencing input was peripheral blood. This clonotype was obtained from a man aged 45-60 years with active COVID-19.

CDR3 coding DNA: TGTGCCAGCAGTTTAGAGGGTTCGGCTAATGAAAAACTGTTTTTT. Translating gives CASSLEGSANEKLFF. This chain connects TRBV28 to TRBJ1-4; D call uncertain. CDR3 length: 15 residues. Germline CDR1 MDHEN, CDR2 SYDVKM. Trimming removed 2 bases from V and 3 bases from J, with 10 bases in between.